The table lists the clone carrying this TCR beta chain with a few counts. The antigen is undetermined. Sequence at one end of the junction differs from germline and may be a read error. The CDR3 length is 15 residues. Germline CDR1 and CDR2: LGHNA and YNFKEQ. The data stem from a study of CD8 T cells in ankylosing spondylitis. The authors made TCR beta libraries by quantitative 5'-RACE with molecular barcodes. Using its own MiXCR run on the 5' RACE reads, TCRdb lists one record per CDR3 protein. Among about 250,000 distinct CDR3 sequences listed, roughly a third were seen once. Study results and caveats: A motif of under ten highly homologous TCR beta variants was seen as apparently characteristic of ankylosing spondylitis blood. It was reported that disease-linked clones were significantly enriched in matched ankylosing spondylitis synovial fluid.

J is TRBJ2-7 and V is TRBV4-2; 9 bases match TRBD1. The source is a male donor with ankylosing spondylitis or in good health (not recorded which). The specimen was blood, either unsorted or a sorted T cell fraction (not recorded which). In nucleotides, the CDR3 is TGTGCCAGCAGCCAAGACACAGGGGGCTCCTTCGAGCAGTACTTC. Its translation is CASSQDTGGSFEQYF.